This is a list of T cell receptor beta chains from one sample in a study of shared clonotypes between healthy human individuals. Sequencing was performed with immunoSEQ multiplex PCR; in TCRdb, only in-frame clones are kept and a portion is missing. The table records some 1,400,000 clones, around 97% of them present only once. What was sequenced was naive CD4+ T cells sorted from blood. All receptors derive from a man under 40 in good health. The CDR3 runs from the conserved cysteine through the conserved F or W. D genes are given only for firm matches. Clone sizes are given selectively: once, few, many, or a class where the clone is expanded.

-	TRBV5-1	TRBJ2-3	-	TGCGCCAGCAGCTTGGCCAAATACGATACGCAGTATTTT	CASSLAKYDTQYF
-	TRBV4-1	TRBJ2-7	TRBD2	TGCGCCAGCAGCCAAGACCCCCAGGCGGCGGGGGTTACTCACGAGCAGTACTTC	CASSQDPQAAGVTHEQYF
-	TRBV4-3	TRBJ2-2	TRBD2	TGCGCCAGCAGCCAAGATCTTCAACTAGCGGGAGCCTTCGGGGAGCTGTTTTTT	CASSQDLQLAGAFGELFF
once	TRBV11-2	TRBJ2-3	TRBD2	TGTGCCAGCAAACCGCGGGAGGGCCAGTGGGATACGCAGTATTTT	CASKPREGQWDTQYF
-	TRBV7-9	TRBJ2-1	TRBD2	TGTGCCAGCAGCCAGAGCGGGATGAGGGACAATGAGCAGTTCTTC	CASSQSGMRDNEQFF
-	TRBV5-1	TRBJ2-3	-	TGCGCCAGCAGCTGGACTCCGGGGACAGATACGCAGTATTTT	CASSWTPGTDTQYF
-	TRBV11-2	TRBJ2-5	-	TGTGCCAGCAGCCACCCCGGACTGGGACAAGAGACCCAGTACTTC	CASSHPGLGQETQYF
-	TRBV2	TRBJ2-2	TRBD2	TGTGCCAGCAGCCGAGAGACTAGCGGGAGGAGGAACACCGGGGAGCTGTTTTTT	CASSRETSGRRNTGELFF
-	TRBV28	TRBJ2-5	TRBD2	TGTGCCAGCAGTTTCATAGCGGGAGAAAGGGTTCAAGAGACCCAGTACTTC	CASSFIAGERVQETQYF
-	TRBV11-2	TRBJ1-1	-	TGTGCCAGCAGCTTAGGTCAGAGGAACACTGAAGCTTTCTTT	CASSLGQRNTEAFF
-	TRBV9	TRBJ2-7	-	TGTGCCAGCAGCGTTTACACCGACTCCTACGAGCAGTACTTC	CASSVYTDSYEQYF
once	TRBV7-7	TRBJ2-3	-	TGTGCTAGCAGCTTAATGGGTGGCCGAGACACAGATACGCAGTATTTT	CASSLMGGRDTDTQYF
-	TRBV14	TRBJ1-1	-	TGTGCCAGCAGCCAAAGGTGGGGGTCGGGTGAAGCTTTCTTT	CASSQRWGSGEAFF
-	TRBV12-2	TRBJ2-3	-	TGTGCAAGTCGCTTTTTCGGGACTAGCGGGATAAGCACAGATACGCAGTATTTT	CASRFFGTSGISTDTQYF
-	TRBV2	TRBJ1-1	-	TGTGCCAGCAGTGAAGTTGGGGGGTTTACTGAAGCTTTCTTT	CASSEVGGFTEAFF
-	TRBV5-4	TRBJ2-1	-	TGTGCCAGCAGCCCTCGGACTGCAAATGAGCAGTTCTTC	CASSPRTANEQFF
-	TRBV28	TRBJ2-7	TRBD2	TGTGCCAGCGTGACTAGCGGGAGATACGAGCAGTACTTC	CASVTSGRYEQYF
-	TRBV9	TRBJ2-5	-	TGTGCCAGCAGCGTCGGCAGGGTGGAGGAGACCCAGTACTTC	CASSVGRVEETQYF
-	TRBV6-1	TRBJ1-5	-	TGTGCCAGCAGCCACTCGGGGAGGGGTGGACAGCCCCAGCATTTT	CASSHSGRGGQPQHF
-	TRBV28	TRBJ2-6	-	TGTGCCAGCAGTCGGAAGATATTTGAAGTTAGGTCTGGGGCCAACGTCCTGACTTTC	CASSRKIFEVRSGANVLTF
-	TRBV6-6	TRBJ2-7	TRBD1	TGTGCCAGCAGGAAGACAGGGGGTCTAATCCAGTACTTC	CASRKTGGLIQYF
-	TRBV7-7	TRBJ2-1	TRBD2	TGTGCCAGCAGCCGACTAGCGGGAGGGCCCAATGAGCAGTTCTTC	CASSRLAGGPNEQFF
-	TRBV12-5	TRBJ2-3	TRBD2	TGTGCTAGTGGAGCCGGGACTAGCAATACGCAGTATTTT	CASGAGTSNTQYF
-	TRBV6-4	TRBJ2-3	-	TGTGCCAGCAGTGCAGCGGGTGGCACAGATACGCAGTATTTT	CASSAAGGTDTQYF
-	TRBV5-4	TRBJ2-5	-	TGTGCCAGCAGCTTGCAACCCGGGACACCAATTCCAGAGACCCAGTACTTC	CASSLQPGTPIPETQYF
once	TRBV7-2	TRBJ1-1	TRBD1	TGTGCCAGCAGCGGCCGGACAGGGCAGTTTGAAGCTTTCTTT	CASSGRTGQFEAFF
-	TRBV19	TRBJ2-7	TRBD2	TGTGCCAGTAGTATCTCTGTGGGCGGGAGGTCCTCCTACGAGCAGTACTTC	CASSISVGGRSSYEQYF
-	TRBV5-1	TRBJ1-2	-	TGCGCCAGCAGCTTGGAGACAGCCTATGGCTACACCTTC	CASSLETAYGYTF
-	TRBV11-2	TRBJ2-7	-	TGTGCCAGCAGCTCGCGGGACAGCTCCTACGAGCAGTACTTC	CASSSRDSSYEQYF
-	TRBV6-6	TRBJ2-1	TRBD2	TGTGCCAGCAGTTACCTAGCGGCCGGCGAGCAGTTCTTC	CASSYLAAGEQFF
-	TRBV9	TRBJ2-1	-	TGTGCCAGCAGCGTAGAAGTCGGGTCCTACAATGAGCAGTTCTTC	CASSVEVGSYNEQFF
-	TRBV10-3	TRBJ2-7	-	TGTGCCATCAGTGAGGGGGGGACTCGGGTAAACGAGCAGTACTTC	CAISEGGTRVNEQYF
-	TRBV9	TRBJ2-5	-	TGTGCCAGCAGCGTAGCGGCGGAGGGGGGTTTCCAAGAGACCCAGTACTTC	CASSVAAEGGFQETQYF
-	TRBV5-1	TRBJ2-2	-	TGCGCCAGCAGCCCGGGAGCTAGATGGACCGGGGAGCTGTTTTTT	CASSPGARWTGELFF
-	TRBV18	TRBJ2-1	-	TGTGCCAGCTCACCACTAGAGGTTAGCAGTGAGCAGTTCTTC	CASSPLEVSSEQFF
-	TRBV10-3	TRBJ2-1	-	TGTGCCATCAGTGAGTCCCTCCATGCGGGACGTAACAATGAGCAGTTCTTC	CAISESLHAGRNNEQFF
once	TRBV5-1	TRBJ2-1	-	TGCGCCAGCAGAGTCTCTAGTGTACATGAGCAGTTCTTC	CASRVSSVHEQFF
-	TRBV27	TRBJ1-2	-	TGTGCCAGCAGTTTATATGGGGCGCCCTATGGCTACACCTTC	CASSLYGAPYGYTF
-	TRBV5-5	TRBJ2-7	TRBD1	TGTGCCAGCAGCGCAAACAGACAGGGGGCGACGGCCGAGCAGTACTTC	CASSANRQGATAEQYF
-	TRBV5-1	TRBJ2-7	-	TGCGCCAGCAGCCGGGACTTAGGTCCCTCCGAGCAGTACTTC	CASSRDLGPSEQYF
-	TRBV19	TRBJ2-5	-	TGTGCCAGTAGTACTAACTGGCAAGAGACCCAGTACTTC	CASSTNWQETQYF